The clone carrying this T cell receptor beta chain was seen many times. Germline CDR1 reads DFQATT; CDR2 reads SNEGSKA (reference sequence). Trimming took 0 bases from V and 6 from J; bases not matched to a gene: 9. This CDR3 is 17 amino acids long. The entry originates in a study of T-cell reconstitution after alpha-beta-depleted transplantation in children. Preparation of the TCRbeta library involved a method that used unique molecular identifiers. TCRdb independently ran MiXCR on the PCR reads; one entry per CDR3 protein. The sample gives 600,000 to 700,000 distinct CDR3 sequences, 15% to 20% of which show up once; approximately 1% is in the top ten.

The source is a human donor who donated a stem cell graft to a child with acute myeloid leukemia. This specimen was PBMCs from the stem cell graft donor, taken from the stem cell graft. V and J are TRBV20-1 and TRBJ2-4; 12 bases match TRBD2. The CDR3 bases are TGCAGTGCTAGAGATTCGACTAGCGGGGGTAGTTTAAACATTCAGTACTTC. Amino acids: CSARDSTSGGSLNIQYF.